This T cell receptor (beta chain) stems from a study of blood T cells in healthy people across ages. It was with a sample-barcoded 5' primer and a J-beta primer mix that a second PCR of roughly 6 to 12 cycles was run. All samples yielded 3 million or more CDR3-containing paired-end reads. Each CDR3 protein is one row after TCRdb ran MiXCR on the 5' RACE reads. The sample includes roughly 900,000 distinct CDR3 sequences, 45% to 50% seen only once; the top ten take 13%. The CDR3 runs to 14 residues. Germline V lookup: CDR1 SGHRS, CDR2 YFSETQ. The V end was cut by 6 bases, the J end by 11 bases, with 23 bases between. General study points: Percentage of naive T cells showed a strong correlation with TCR beta diversity. Compared with aged donors, long-lived donors showed fewer expanded clones, suggesting selection.

In regard to this clonotype: Antigen: not known.

The sample was blood. J is TRBJ2-5 and V is TRBV5-1, with D possibly matching TRBD1 (6 bases). The receptor comes from a man younger than 40 in good health. The CDR3 DNA reads TGCGCCAGCATGGTCTCTTCCAGGGACAATGAGCAGTACTTC. Protein product: CASMVSSRDNEQYF.